A selection of T cell receptor beta chains follows, all from one sample in a study of shared clonotypes between healthy human individuals. Only in-frame clones appear in the TCRdb table, and some are missing; sequencing was by immunoSEQ multiplex PCR. The data hold about 2.5 million clones, with roughly 92% observed a single time. Sequencing was done on a sample of naive CD4+ T cells from PBMCs. These receptors were obtained from a man aged 18 to 29 in good health. Some clones in this sample may be carry-over from other donors' samples. The CDR3 runs from the conserved cysteine through the conserved F or W. A D gene is named only where the DNA matches it firmly. Size is stated for part of the rows, as once, few or many counts, or as a class when the clone is expanded.

-,TRBV7-9,-,14,TRBJ1-1,CASSSEGRVAEAFF,TGTGCCAGCAGCTCCGAGGGCCGAGTCGCTGAAGCTTTCTTT
-,TRBV11-2,TRBD1,14,TRBJ2-5,CASNPGTVVETQYF,TGTGCCAGCAACCCCGGGACAGTGGTCGAGACCCAGTACTTC
-,TRBV29-1,-,13,TRBJ2-2,CSGHFSGAGELFF,TGCAGCGGTCACTTCTCGGGGGCCGGGGAGCTGTTTTTT
-,TRBV5-1,-,18,TRBJ2-1,CASSSGFLGRSSYNEQFF,TGCGCCAGCAGCTCCGGCTTCTTAGGCAGGAGCTCCTACAATGAGCAGTTCTTC
-,TRBV11-2,-,15,TRBJ1-4,CASRGTRNLNEKLFF,TGTGCCAGCAGGGGCACTAGAAACCTTAATGAAAAACTGTTTTTT
-,TRBV5-1,TRBD1,15,TRBJ1-6,CASSPAGQLNSPLHF,TGCGCCAGCAGCCCGGCGGGACAGCTTAATTCACCCCTCCACTTT
once,TRBV2,TRBD1,16,TRBJ2-6,CASNKNRGSGANVLTF,TGTGCCAGCAATAAGAACAGGGGCTCTGGGGCCAACGTCCTGACTTTC
-,TRBV7-9,-,16,TRBJ2-5,CASSLGRAMAVREQYF,TGTGCCAGCAGCTTAGGTCGGGCGATGGCGGTACGAGAGCAGTACTTC
-,TRBV29-1,-,13,TRBJ1-4,CSVGALLGESLFF,TGCAGCGTTGGCGCGTTGTTGGGCGAAAGTCTGTTTTTT
-,TRBV19,TRBD1,14,TRBJ2-3,CASSMRTGRDTQYF,TGTGCCAGTAGTATGAGGACAGGGAGGGATACGCAGTATTTT
-,TRBV28,-,14,TRBJ2-7,CASTFRLATYEQYF,TGTGCCAGCACCTTCAGGCTCGCAACCTACGAGCAGTACTTC
once,TRBV9,TRBD2,16,TRBJ2-2,CASSVGLAGVSGELFF,TGTGCCAGCAGCGTAGGACTAGCGGGAGTCAGCGGGGAGCTGTTTTTT
once,TRBV5-4,TRBD2,16,TRBJ2-7,CASRPTSGSGSYEQYF,TGTGCCAGCAGGCCGACTAGCGGGAGCGGGTCCTACGAGCAGTACTTC
-,TRBV6-5,-,14,TRBJ1-3,CASFNRASGNTIYF,TGTGCCAGCTTTAACAGGGCCTCTGGAAACACCATATATTTT
-,TRBV7-8,TRBD2,13,TRBJ2-7,CASSFWRESEQYF,TGTGCCAGCAGCTTTTGGCGGGAGAGCGAGCAGTACTTC
-,TRBV21-1,-,16,TRBJ2-7,CASSKGPTSGSYEQYF,TGTGCCAGCAGCAAAGGACCCACTAGCGGTTCCTACGAGCAGTACTTC
-,TRBV7-9,-,13,TRBJ2-7,CASSLFPAGEQYF,TGTGCCAGCAGCTTATTCCCTGCGGGCGAGCAGTACTTC
-,TRBV5-1,TRBD1,15,TRBJ2-7,CASSLTTGDFYEQYF,TGCGCCAGCAGCTTAACGACAGGGGACTTTTACGAGCAGTACTTC
-,TRBV9,-,15,TRBJ2-1,CASSVGQGSRREQFF,TGTGCCAGCAGCGTAGGACAAGGGTCGCGGCGTGAGCAGTTCTTC
-,TRBV29-1,TRBD2,14,TRBJ2-2,CSVRLAANTGELFF,TGCAGCGTTCGACTAGCGGCGAACACCGGGGAGCTGTTTTTT
-,TRBV6-6,-,15,TRBJ2-1,CASSPGLTVYNEQFF,TGTGCCAGCAGTCCGGGACTCACCGTCTACAATGAGCAGTTCTTC
once,TRBV7-2,TRBD2,16,TRBJ2-5,CASSLGTSGSGETQYF,TGTGCCAGCAGCCTCGGGACTAGCGGGAGTGGAGAGACCCAGTACTTC
-,TRBV6-1,-,14,TRBJ1-2,CASSRDFVYGGYTF,TGTGCCAGCAGTCGGGACTTCGTCTATGGTGGCTACACCTTC
-,TRBV5-1,-,15,TRBJ2-7,CASSSGGLRPYEQYF,TGCGCCAGCAGCTCTGGGGGGCTTCGCCCCTACGAGCAGTACTTC
-,TRBV4-1,TRBD2,17,TRBJ2-1,CASSQGGTSGTYNEQFF,TGCGCCAGCAGCCAAGGTGGGACTAGCGGGACCTACAATGAGCAGTTCTTC
-,TRBV6-1,TRBD2,14,TRBJ2-3,CASGIAGEADTQYF,TGTGCCAGCGGAATAGCGGGGGAAGCCGATACGCAGTATTTT
-,TRBV6-6,-,12,TRBJ2-3,CASSPAPDTQYF,TGTGCCAGCAGTCCTGCCCCAGATACGCAGTATTTT
-,TRBV11-2,-,14,TRBJ1-4,CASSLKGMEEKLFF,TGTGCCAGCAGCTTGAAAGGGATGGAGGAAAAACTGTTTTTT
-,TRBV5-8,-,18,TRBJ1-5,CASSPPGRRVGVGQPQHF,TGTGCCAGCAGTCCCCCCGGGAGGCGTGTTGGAGTTGGTCAGCCCCAGCATTTT
-,TRBV7-2,TRBD2,14,TRBJ2-7,CASSSTGTNPEQYF,TGTGCCAGCAGCTCGACTGGGACTAACCCCGAGCAGTACTTC
-,TRBV5-1,-,17,TRBJ2-3,CASSLFVVGFSTDTQYF,TGCGCCAGCAGCTTGTTTGTGGTCGGCTTTAGCACAGATACGCAGTATTTT
-,TRBV7-8,TRBD2,17,TRBJ2-7,CASSRRSSGSQSYEQYF,TGTGCCAGCAGCCGCAGGTCTAGCGGGAGCCAGTCCTACGAGCAGTACTTC
-,TRBV7-9,TRBD1,14,TRBJ2-7,CASSGPGQGGEQYF,TGTGCCAGCAGCGGACCGGGACAGGGAGGCGAGCAGTACTTC
few,TRBV5-4,-,14,TRBJ2-6,CASSLAAGANVLTF,TGTGCCAGCAGCTTGGCGGCAGGGGCCAACGTCCTGACTTTC
-,TRBV18,-,15,TRBJ2-3,CASSPLAGKGDTQYF,TGTGCCAGCTCACCACTGGCGGGGAAGGGGGATACGCAGTATTTT
-,TRBV27,TRBD1,15,TRBJ1-1,CASLARGRLYTEAFF,TGTGCCAGCCTTGCTAGGGGGCGCCTCTACACTGAAGCTTTCTTT
few,TRBV4-2,TRBD2,15,TRBJ2-7,CASSQDTLAGRTQYF,TGTGCCAGCAGCCAAGATACCCTAGCGGGACGAACACAGTACTTC
-,TRBV6-5,-,12,TRBJ2-1,CASSYWVDEQFF,TGTGCCAGCAGTTACTGGGTCGATGAGCAGTTCTTC
-,TRBV10-3,TRBD2,15,TRBJ2-1,CAISRLAEGGDEQFF,TGTGCCATCAGCCGACTAGCGGAGGGGGGGGATGAGCAGTTCTTC
-,TRBV7-8,TRBD1,16,TRBJ2-7,CASSLGDADRGYEQYF,TGTGCCAGCAGCTTAGGTGATGCGGACAGGGGCTACGAGCAGTACTTC
-,TRBV11-2,TRBD1,16,TRBJ2-2,CASTPKRGPDTGELFF,TGTGCCAGCACGCCTAAAAGGGGGCCCGACACCGGGGAGCTGTTTTTT
-,TRBV28,TRBD1,15,TRBJ2-7,CASRNRDRGFYEQYF,TGTGCCAGCAGAAACCGGGACAGGGGGTTCTACGAGCAGTACTTC
-,TRBV4-3,TRBD2,17,TRBJ2-2,CASSQGTSGSFAGELFF,TGCGCCAGCAGCCAGGGGACTAGCGGGAGTTTCGCCGGGGAGCTGTTTTTT
-,TRBV18,TRBD1,13,TRBJ2-5,CASSSGQTETQYF,TGTGCCAGCTCATCGGGACAGACTGAGACCCAGTACTTC
-,TRBV5-1,-,14,TRBJ2-1,CASSWALVGSEQFF,TGCGCCAGCAGCTGGGCCCTGGTCGGGAGTGAGCAGTTCTTC
-,TRBV5-4,-,14,TRBJ1-5,CASSFLGSNQPQHF,TGTGCCAGCAGCTTTTTAGGGAGCAATCAGCCCCAGCATTTT
-,TRBV7-2,-,15,TRBJ1-2,CASSLGRDHNYGYTF,TGTGCCAGCAGCTTAGGGAGGGACCATAACTATGGCTACACCTTC
-,TRBV29-1,TRBD1,13,TRBJ2-7,CSAGGRYSYEQYF,TGCAGCGCAGGGGGCAGGTACTCCTACGAGCAGTACTTC
-,TRBV7-7,-,13,TRBJ2-3,CASGSGGIDTQYF,TGTGCCAGCGGATCCGGGGGCATAGATACGCAGTATTTT
few,TRBV9,-,14,TRBJ2-2,CASSVDGSSGELFF,TGTGCCAGCAGCGTAGATGGGAGCTCCGGGGAGCTGTTTTTT